The 28 T cell receptor beta chains below were found in one sample sequenced in a study of B cell selection in AIRE deficiency. CD4+CD127+ cells were sorted as the conventional CD4 T cells. The method was immunoSEQ multiplex PCR; TCRdb's version includes in-frame clones alone and lacks a portion of them. The table records 20,000 to 30,000 clones, approximately 97% of them present only once. The sequenced sample was conventional CD4+ T cells sorted from PBMCs. Receptors originate from a human donor with AIRE deficiency.

The rearrangement links TRBV19 to TRBJ1-5; the D is unclear. Germline assignment: CDR1 LNHDA and CDR2 SQIVND (reference sequence). V lost 9 bases, J lost 3 bases, and 21 bases lay in between. The CDR3 contains 16 residues. CDR3 bases: TGTGCCAGCCAGGCGGCCGTCAACCGAGACAATCAGCCCCAGCATTTT. Its translation: CASQAAVNRDNQPQHF.

The chain couples TRBV5-5 to TRBJ1-4; no clear D. The ends were cut back, 5 bases at V and 8 bases at J, with 13 bases in the middle. Germline V CDR1 and CDR2: SGHKS, YYEKEE (reference sequence). The CDR3 has 13 residues. CDR3 DNA sequence: TGTGCCAGCAGTAAGCTGACTGGGGAAAAACTGTTTTTT. Its protein product is CASSKLTGEKLFF.

This clone was seen a single time. This chain uses TRBV28 with TRBJ2-3; D remains unclear. The CDR3 has 15 amino acids. The germline gives CDR1 MDHEN, CDR2 SYDVKM. Between the trimmed V and J ends, which lost 6 bases and 6 bases, there was a span of 19 bases. Written as DNA, the CDR3 is TGTGCCAGCAGCCCCCCTGAGAGACCCCGCGATACGCAGTATTTT. This codes for CASSPPERPRDTQYF.

V and J are TRBV7-9 and TRBJ1-1; a possible D gene is TRBD1 (6 bases). The CDR3 contains 14 residues. Deletions cut 1 base from V and 5 bases from J, with 11 bases between. CDR1 and CDR2 from the germline V gene are SEHNR and FQNEAQ (reference sequence). CDR3 amino acids: CASSLEQGLTEAFF. The CDR3 nucleotides read TGTGCCAGCAGCTTAGAACAGGGTTTGACTGAAGCTTTCTTT.

V gene TRBV5-4 combines with J gene TRBJ2-5, with a tentative D call TRBD2 (5 bases). CDR1 and CDR2 (germline): SGHNT, YYREEE (reference sequence). The CDR3 length is 15 residues. V was cut by 2 bases and J by 1 base, with 12 bases left in between. CDR3 residues: CASSFGVGLQETQYF. In DNA, the CDR3 is TGTGCCAGCAGCTTCGGGGTGGGCCTCCAAGAGACCCAGTACTTC.

The chain carries TRBV7-2 and TRBJ1-1, with a weak D call TRBD1 (5 bases). Germline values: CDR1 SGHTA, CDR2 FQGNSA. The germline V and J ends were trimmed by 0 bases and 5 bases, with 10 bases remaining between them. The CDR3 length is 14 residues. The CDR3 nucleotides read TGTGCCAGCAGCTTAGCGGGGGGGAGTACTGAAGCTTTCTTT. Translating it yields CASSLAGGSTEAFF. The full variable domain, its missing parts supplied by reference TRBV7-2 and TRBJ1-1, is GAGVSQSPSNKVTEKGKDVELRCDPISGHTALYWYRQSLGQGLEFLIYFQGNSAPDKSGLPSDRFSAERTGGSVSTLTIQRTQQEDSAVYLCASSLAGGSTEAFFGQGTRLTVV.

This chain links TRBV15 with TRBJ1-5; D is ambiguous. Germline assignment: CDR1 LNHNV and CDR2 YYDKDF (reference sequence). Trimming left V 3 bases short and J 1 base short, with 13 bases between. The CDR3 runs to 16 residues. CDR3: CATSRYRVASNQPQHF. The CDR3 nucleotides are TGTGCCACCAGCAGGTATAGGGTTGCGAGCAATCAGCCCCAGCATTTT.

The chain couples TRBV28 to TRBJ2-7; 10 nucleotides agree with TRBD2. J gave up 4 bases and V 5 bases, and 8 bases lay outside the gene matches. The CDR3 contains 15 residues. The germline V gene has CDR1 MDHEN and CDR2 SYDVKM. The CDR3 loop is CASSVSSGSWYEQYF. The CDR3, as DNA: TGTGCCAGCAGTGTTTCTAGCGGGAGTTGGTACGAGCAGTACTTC.

This chain connects TRBV29-1 to TRBJ1-5; TRBD1 matches at 7 bases. Germline V gene sequence: CDR1 SQVTM, CDR2 ANQGSEA. The CDR3 runs 14 residues. Germline trimming cut 6 bases from V and 6 bases from J; bases unmatched to any gene: 11. The CDR3 reads CSVAVDRVGQPQHF. CDR3 in DNA: TGCAGCGTAGCCGTTGACAGGGTAGGTCAGCCCCAGCATTTT.

CDR3 protein: CASSQQGNQPQHF. DNA for the CDR3: TGTGCCAGTAGTCAACAGGGCAATCAGCCCCAGCATTTT. The V call is TRBV19, the J call TRBJ1-5; a weak D match, TRBD1 (5 bases). Trimming removed 5 bases from V and 2 bases from J, with 7 bases in between. In germline, CDR1 is LNHDA, CDR2 SQIVND (reference sequence). The CDR3 totals 13 residues.

The table lists this clone with a count of one. The chain joins TRBV7-3 to TRBJ2-3; 7 nucleotides agree with TRBD2. Germline lookup yields CDR1 SGHTA and CDR2 FQGTGA. The CDR3 is 14 amino acids. The junction had 5 bases not matched to a gene; V was cut back by 5 bases and J by 3 bases. The CDR3 coding sequence is TGTGCCAGCAGCCCGATGGGAGGGACAGATACGCAGTATTTT. This sequence encodes CASSPMGGTDTQYF.

This sequence joins TRBV4-3 and TRBJ1-6; possibly TRBD1 for D (6 bases). V gave up 4 bases and J gave up 7 bases, with 11 bases separating them. From germline, CDR1 is LGHNA and CDR2 YSLEER. The CDR3 has 14 residues. The CDR3: CASSRTARNSPLHF. In DNA, the CDR3 is TGCGCCAGCAGCCGGACAGCCCGAAATTCACCCCTCCACTTT.

The rearrangement uses TRBV5-4 and TRBJ2-1; D unclear. CDR1 and CDR2 from the germline V gene are SGHNT and YYREEE (reference sequence). The CDR3 loop spans 13 amino acids. The germline V and J ends were trimmed by 4 bases and 9 bases, with 14 bases remaining between them. CDR3 protein: CASSLPASSEQFF. As DNA, the CDR3 is TGTGCCAGCAGCCTCCCAGCAAGTAGTGAGCAGTTCTTC.

This clone was found once. This chain links TRBV5-1 with TRBJ1-1; 9 nucleotides align to TRBD1. The ends lost 3 bases at V and 5 bases at J; junction bases unmatched: 11. Germline V gene lookup returns CDR1 SGHRS and CDR2 YFSETQ. This CDR3 has 16 residues. CDR3 in DNA: TGCGCCAGCAGCTCGGGACAGGGCGTTTGGAAGACTGAAGCTTTCTTT. Translating it yields CASSSGQGVWKTEAFF.

The V call is TRBV7-2, the J call TRBJ2-5; D is tentatively TRBD1 or TRBD2 (6 bases each). The length of the CDR3 is 14 residues. Germline CDR1 and CDR2: SGHTA and FQGNSA. The ends were cut back, 1 base at V and 6 bases at J, with 12 bases in the middle. This CDR3 reads CASSLVGGGKTQYF. CDR3 sequence (DNA): TGTGCCAGCAGCTTAGTGGGGGGCGGTAAGACCCAGTACTTC.

The chain combines TRBV5-1 with TRBJ2-1; D possibly matches TRBD1 or TRBD2 (5 bases each). The V and J ends lost 5 bases and 2 bases respectively, with 11 bases between them. This CDR3 spans 14 amino acids. Germline values: CDR1 SGHRS, CDR2 YFSETQ. The DNA for the CDR3 is TGCGCCAGCAGGACAGAGGGACCCTACAATGAGCAGTTCTTC. Translating gives CASRTEGPYNEQFF. The full variable domain, in which reference TRBV5-1 and TRBJ2-1 provide the parts outside the CDR3, is KAGVTQTPRYLIKTRGQQVTLSCSPISGHRSVSWYQQTPGQGLQFLFEYFSETQRNKGNFPGRFSGRQFSNSRSEMNVSTLELGDSALYLCASRTEGPYNEQFFGPGTRLTVL.

CDR3 sequence reads: CASSPWDRDTGELFF. The CDR3 nucleotides read TGTGCCAGCAGTCCCTGGGACAGGGACACCGGGGAGCTGTTTTTT. The chain employs TRBV27 and TRBJ2-2, with 9 bases matching TRBD1. The germline gives CDR1 MNHEY, CDR2 SMNVEV (reference sequence). V dropped 5 bases and J dropped 3; count of bases not matched to a gene: 4. This CDR3 is built from 15 residues.

This sequence joins TRBV15 and TRBJ2-4; the D gene is possibly TRBD1 (6 bases). V was pared by 3 bases and J by 0 bases, with 9 bases between. Looked up from germline, CDR1 is LNHNV and CDR2 is YYDKDF (reference sequence). The CDR3 extends over 15 amino acids. The CDR3 protein is CATSRDSIAKNIQYF. The CDR3 DNA sequence: TGTGCCACCAGCAGGGACAGCATAGCCAAAAACATTCAGTACTTC.

The chain employs TRBV19 and TRBJ1-2; D gene unclear. Per the germline V gene, CDR1 is LNHDA and CDR2 is SQIVND (reference sequence). The CDR3 is made up of 12 amino acids. The V and J ends lost 5 bases and 6 bases respectively, with 10 bases between them. The chain's CDR3 is CASSLGADGYTF. The CDR3 DNA follows: TGTGCCAGTAGTCTGGGAGCGGATGGCTACACCTTC.

The chain combines TRBV7-6 with TRBJ1-1; D call uncertain. Germline-derived CDR1 and CDR2 are SGHVS and FNYEAQ. This CDR3 is built from 13 residues. The V and J ends lost 1 base and 5 bases respectively, with 8 bases between them. CDR3 coding DNA: TGTGCCAGCAGCTTAGGGAGGAGGACTGAAGCTTTCTTT. It specifies CASSLGRRTEAFF.

A note on this clone: This same CDR3 is encoded by further DNA sequences in the sample. The chain recombines TRBV7-2 with TRBJ1-1, with D uncertain. Germline lookup yields CDR1 SGHTA and CDR2 FQGNSA. CDR3 length: 16 amino acids. Trimming took 1 base from V and 6 from J, leaving 18 bases between them. The CDR3 here is CASSLGSRLPRSEAFF. The CDR3 DNA sequence: TGTGCCAGCAGCTTAGGAAGTAGGTTACCACGTTCTGAAGCTTTCTTT.

The J gene is TRBJ1-5, the V gene TRBV28; a possible D gene is TRBD1 (5 bases). CDR3 length: 15 residues. Germline V CDR1 and CDR2: MDHEN, SYDVKM. Trimming pared 6 bases from V and 6 bases from J, leaving 18 bases between. The CDR3 DNA follows: TGTGCCAGCAGCGACCCCGGGTGGGGGGGTCAGCCCCAGCATTTT. Encoded protein: CASSDPGWGGQPQHF.

This chain joins TRBV18 and TRBJ2-5; 8 bases agree with TRBD1. J gave up 7 bases and V 1 base, and 5 bases lay outside the gene matches. Germline CDR1 is KGHSH and CDR2 is LQKENI. The CDR3 is 14 residues long. The CDR3 DNA reads as TGTGCCAGCTCACCACTACCAGACAGGGGGACCCAGTACTTC. It encodes CASSPLPDRGTQYF. Drawing the rest from reference TRBV18 and TRBJ2-5, the complete variable domain is NAGVMQNPRHLVRRRGQEARLRCSPMKGHSHVYWYRQLPEEGLKFMVYLQKENIIDESGMPKERFSAEFPKEGPSILRIQQVVRGDSAAYFCASSPLPDRGTQYFGPGTRLLVL.

The chain has TRBV5-1 and TRBJ2-6; the D gene is possibly TRBD2 (5 bases). CDR1 and CDR2 (germline): SGHRS, YFSETQ. The CDR3 spans 14 residues. Trimming removed 6 bases at V and 0 bases at J, with 7 bases between. The CDR3 reads CASTGDSGANVLTF. DNA of the CDR3: TGCGCCAGCACCGGGGACTCTGGGGCCAACGTCCTGACTTTC. Full variable domain (rest looked up from reference TRBV5-1 and TRBJ2-6): KAGVTQTPRYLIKTRGQQVTLSCSPISGHRSVSWYQQTPGQGLQFLFEYFSETQRNKGNFPGRFSGRQFSNSRSEMNVSTLELGDSALYLCASTGDSGANVLTFGAGSRLTVL.

The V gene is TRBV11-3, the J gene TRBJ2-1; TRBD2 agrees at 8 bases. The CDR3 is 18 amino acids. With 1 base clipped from V and 2 bases from J, the junction kept 10 bases outside the gene matches. CDR1 is SGHNT, CDR2 YENEEA, per germline. The CDR3 here is CASSLAGGAGGPYNEQFF. CDR3 DNA sequence: TGTGCCAGCAGCTTAGCCGGGGGTGCGGGAGGCCCCTACAATGAGCAGTTCTTC.

A note on this clone: This CDR3 is also generated by other DNA sequences in the sample. The chain employs TRBV6-1 and TRBJ1-1, with D unresolved. Per germline, CDR1 MNHNS and CDR2 SASEGT. Trimming pared 3 bases from V and 0 bases from J, leaving 5 bases between. The CDR3 has 13 amino acids. Written as DNA, the CDR3 is TGTGCCAGCAGTGACACGTTGAACACTGAAGCTTTCTTT. As protein: CASSDTLNTEAFF.

The genes are TRBV2 and TRBJ2-5, with D maybe TRBD2 (5 bases). The CDR3 runs 16 residues. Germline CDR1 and CDR2: SNHLY and FYNNEI. V was shortened by 0 bases and J by 5 bases, with 16 bases between the two germline ends. CDR3 region: CASSEAIIGLWETQYF. The CDR3 DNA is TGTGCCAGCAGTGAAGCGATTATCGGACTTTGGGAGACCCAGTACTTC.

The genes are TRBV19 and TRBJ2-3; D unclear. Germline CDR1 and CDR2: LNHDA and SQIVND (reference sequence). V was trimmed by 5 bases and J by 0 bases, leaving 9 bases between them. The CDR3 covers 14 residues. DNA of the CDR3: TGTGCCAGTAGTTTGGGTCTCAGCACAGATACGCAGTATTTT. It specifies CASSLGLSTDTQYF.